The 27 T cell receptor beta chains below come from one sample, sequenced in a study of blood T cell repertoires in COVID-19. Here immunoSEQ multiplex PCR was the method, and the copy in TCRdb shows in-frame clones only, minus some. The table shows 350,000 to 400,000 clones, with around 89% occurring only once. Source material: PBMCs or T cells enriched from blood (not recorded which). Receptor source: a woman aged 25-40 years with acute COVID-19.

The V and J genes are TRBV19 and TRBJ2-1; the D gene is possibly TRBD2 (5 bases). Trimming left V 5 bases short and J 3 bases short, with 14 bases between. The CDR3 covers 15 residues. From germline, CDR1 is LNHDA and CDR2 SQIVND (reference sequence). CDR3 amino acids: CASSQAGSLYNEQFF. DNA for the CDR3: TGTGCCAGTAGTCAGGCGGGTTCACTCTACAATGAGCAGTTCTTC.

This sequence joins TRBV4-3 and TRBJ2-1, with a possible D match to TRBD2 (7 bases). This CDR3 comprises 16 residues. Germline V gives CDR1 LGHNA, CDR2 YSLEER. Deletions cut 3 bases from V and 5 bases from J, with 17 bases between. CDR3 sequence reads: CASSQRGGGRHNEQFF. The CDR3 DNA follows: TGCGCCAGCAGCCAGAGGGGAGGGGGGCGCCACAATGAGCAGTTCTTC.

The rearrangement uses TRBV11-1 and TRBJ1-6; D is possibly TRBD1 (5 bases). V lost 0 bases to trimming and J lost 4 bases, with 10 bases between them. CDR1 SGHAT and CDR2 FQDESV come from the germline V gene (reference sequence). The CDR3 is made up of 16 amino acids. CDR3 sequence: CASSLAAQGYNSPLHF. DNA for the CDR3: TGTGCCAGCAGCTTAGCAGCGCAGGGTTATAATTCACCCCTCCACTTT.

The rearrangement joins TRBV5-1 to TRBJ1-2, with D perhaps matching TRBD1 (5 bases). CDR3 length equals 15 residues. Looked up from germline, CDR1 is SGHRS and CDR2 is YFSETQ. V was cut by 1 base and J by 2 bases, with 12 bases left in between. The CDR3 spells CASSLWTHSNYGYTF. CDR3 bases: TGCGCCAGCAGCTTGTGGACACATAGCAACTATGGCTACACCTTC.

This chain links TRBV18 with TRBJ1-5; tentatively, D is TRBD1 (5 bases). The CDR3 has 14 amino acids. With 3 bases removed from V and 7 bases from J, the gap between germline ends came to 13 bases. Germline V lookup: CDR1 KGHSH, CDR2 LQKENI. CDR3 region: CASSPRDSGQPQHF. The CDR3 nucleotides read TGTGCCAGCTCACCTCGGGACTCCGGGCAGCCCCAGCATTTT.

The CDR3 loop reads CASSRKTGGGRGELFF. For the CDR3, the DNA is TGTGCCAGCAGCCGCAAAACAGGGGGCGGGCGCGGGGAGCTGTTTTTT. The V call is TRBV3-1 (or the pseudogene TRBV3-2), the J call TRBJ2-2; 9 positions match TRBD1. The CDR3 contains 16 residues. J was trimmed by 7 bases and V by 4 bases; bases with no gene match: 10. CDR1 and CDR2 from the germline V gene are LGHDT and YNNKEL (reference sequence).

The chain is built from TRBV25-1 and TRBJ2-6; the D gene is possibly TRBD1 (5 bases). Trimming shortened V by 6 bases and J by 4 bases, and 10 bases separated the two germline ends. The germline gives CDR1 MGHDK, CDR2 SYGVNS. The length of the CDR3 is 14 residues. The CDR3 bases are TGTGCCAGCAGCCTCAACAGGGGGGCCAACGTCCTGACTTTC. Its protein product is CASSLNRGANVLTF.

The genes are TRBV7-8 and TRBJ2-1; D may be TRBD2 (7 bases). Trimming cost V 4 bases and J 2 bases, with 15 bases left between them. Germline-derived CDR1 and CDR2 are SGHVS and FQNEAQ. The length of the CDR3 is 16 residues. CDR3 loop: CASSSQGRGTYNEQFF. CDR3 DNA sequence: TGTGCCAGCAGCTCTCAGGGGCGGGGGACCTACAATGAGCAGTTCTTC.

The gene calls are TRBV7-8 and TRBJ1-1; D gene unclear. CDR1 is SGHVS and CDR2 is FQNEAQ in the germline V gene. The CDR3 length is 12 residues. The V and J ends lost 2 bases and 6 bases respectively, with 7 bases between them. In nucleotides, the CDR3 is TGTGCCAGCAGCTTAATTGAGGCTGAAGCTTTCTTT. Amino acids: CASSLIEAEAFF.

A few counts support this clone. This chain joins TRBV18 and TRBJ1-2, with unresolved D. V lost 0 bases, J lost 3 bases, and 8 bases lay in between. This CDR3 spans 14 amino acids. Per germline, CDR1 KGHSH and CDR2 LQKENI. The CDR3 loop reads CASSPPYGDYGYTF. As DNA, the CDR3 is TGTGCCAGCTCACCACCGTACGGGGACTATGGCTACACCTTC.

The gene calls are TRBV4-2 and TRBJ2-7, with TRBD2 matching over 9 bases. Germline loops: CDR1 LGHNA, CDR2 YNFKEQ. CDR3 length: 15 residues. J lost 2 bases, V lost 1 base, and 3 bases had no gene match. CDR3 region: CASSQGGGGAYEQYF. The CDR3 nucleotides read TGTGCCAGCAGCCAAGGGGGCGGGGGGGCCTACGAGCAGTACTTC.

The DNA of the CDR3 is TGTGCCAGCAGCTCATTGGGCCGACAGGGATTTGGAAACACCATATATTTT. This sequence encodes CASSSLGRQGFGNTIYF. The chain employs TRBV11-2 and TRBJ1-3; 7 bases are shared with TRBD1. CDR1 is SGHAT, CDR2 FQNNGV, per germline. The trim removed 4 bases at V and 3 bases at J, leaving 12 bases unmatched. This CDR3 region has 17 residues.

The chain employs TRBV15 and TRBJ2-7; no firm D call. From germline, CDR1 is LNHNV and CDR2 YYDKDF (reference sequence). V lost 1 base to trimming and J lost 0 bases, with 7 bases between them. The CDR3 is made up of 14 amino acids. CDR3: CATSRGADSYEQYF. DNA for the CDR3: TGTGCCACCAGCAGAGGTGCAGACTCCTACGAGCAGTACTTC.

The table lists this clone with a few counts. This chain connects TRBV11-2 to TRBJ2-7, with a weak D call TRBD1 (6 bases). The CDR3 totals 17 residues. V dropped 5 bases and J dropped 3 bases, with 23 bases sitting between them. The germline V gene encodes CDR1 SGHAT and CDR2 FQNNGV. CDR3 amino acids: CASSRPPNRALYYEQYF. The CDR3 bases are TGTGCCAGCAGCCGCCCCCCTAACAGGGCCCTCTACTACGAGCAGTACTTC.

This clone came up once. The junction does not match germline at one end; this may be a read error. V gene TRBV29-1 combines with J gene TRBJ1-1, with a possible D match to TRBD1 (5 bases). Germline-derived CDR1 and CDR2 are SQVTM and ANQGSEA. The CDR3 has 10 amino acids. CDR3 sequence reads: CSVEDGAGVF. The CDR3 DNA reads TGCAGCGTTGAAGATGGGGCCGGCGTTTTT.

CDR3 protein: CASSIVGTEVNTEAFF. The CDR3 nucleotides read TGTGCCAGTAGTATAGTCGGGACAGAAGTCAACACTGAAGCTTTCTTT. The chain recombines TRBV19 with TRBJ1-1; the match to TRBD1 covers 7 bases. V lost 1 base and J lost 2; bases outside the gene matches: 7. The CDR3 runs 16 residues. CDR1 and CDR2 from the germline V gene are LNHDA and SQIVND (reference sequence).

The V call is TRBV3-1 (or the pseudogene TRBV3-2), the J call TRBJ1-6, with D maybe TRBD1 (5 bases). CDR3 length: 15 amino acids. The germline V gene encodes CDR1 LGHDT and CDR2 YNNKEL (reference sequence). V lost 4 bases to trimming and J lost 5 bases, with 12 bases between them. The DNA of the CDR3 is TGTGCCAGCAGCCTCCAGGGTCTGGATAATTCACCCCTCCACTTT. This gives the protein CASSLQGLDNSPLHF.

V and J are TRBV5-1 and TRBJ2-2; D gene uncertain. The CDR3 consists of 17 residues. In germline, CDR1 is SGHRS, CDR2 YFSETQ. Deletions cut 0 bases from V and 0 bases from J, with 12 bases between. Here the CDR3 DNA reads TGCGCCAGCAGCTTGGTATCTCGACACCCGAACACCGGGGAGCTGTTTTTT. Residues: CASSLVSRHPNTGELFF.

The V call is TRBV7-6, the J call TRBJ2-3; D is perhaps TRBD2 (5 bases). V was pared by 2 bases and J by 4 bases, with 19 bases between. CDR3 size: 17 residues. The V gene's germline CDR1 is SGHVS and CDR2 FNYEAQ. CDR3 region: CASSLLRATYVPDTQYF. CDR3 sequence (DNA): TGTGCCAGCAGCTTACTGAGGGCGACTTATGTCCCAGATACGCAGTATTTT.

The rearrangement links TRBV6-6 to TRBJ1-1, with D maybe TRBD1 (6 bases). CDR1 MNHNY and CDR2 SVGAGI come from the germline V gene (reference sequence). V dropped 2 bases and J dropped 6 bases, with 16 bases sitting between them. CDR3 length: 15 amino acids. This CDR3 is CASSYDPWGLAEAFF. The CDR3 DNA sequence: TGTGCCAGCAGTTACGACCCTTGGGGGCTCGCTGAAGCTTTCTTT.

This clone turned up a few times. The chain joins TRBV6-1 to TRBJ2-7; 7 bases agree with TRBD1. V lost 1 base and J lost 2; bases outside the gene matches: 5. The CDR3 sequence is 15 residues long. From germline, CDR1 is MNHNS and CDR2 SASEGT. The CDR3 DNA is TGTGCCAGCAGTGAAGGCCCAGGGGGAGCCTACGAGCAGTACTTC. Translating gives CASSEGPGGAYEQYF.

The rearrangement joins TRBV24-1 to TRBJ2-2, with a weak D call TRBD1 (5 bases). Germline lookup yields CDR1 KGHDR and CDR2 SFDVKD. The CDR3 runs to 15 residues. V was pared by 3 bases and J by 5 bases, with 12 bases between. The CDR3 nucleotides are TGTGCCACCAGTGATGGTCAGGGTGGTACCGGGGAGCTGTTTTTT. Translated: CATSDGQGGTGELFF.

The rearrangement uses TRBV24-1 and TRBJ2-6; 7 bases fit TRBD1. Germline CDR1 is KGHDR and CDR2 is SFDVKD. V was pared by 6 bases and J by 2 bases, with 9 bases of the junction left unmatched. The CDR3 loop spans 17 amino acids. The chain's CDR3 is CATSSITGDAGANVLTF. The CDR3 DNA reads TGTGCCACCAGTTCTATTACAGGGGACGCTGGGGCCAACGTCCTGACTTTC.

The rearrangement uses TRBV6-5 and TRBJ2-6; D possibly corresponds to TRBD1 (5 bases). This CDR3 contains 14 residues. Trimming pared 4 bases from V and 4 bases from J, leaving 8 bases between. From germline, CDR1 is MNHEY and CDR2 SVGAGI. The CDR3 protein is CASSFRQGANVLTF. The CDR3 DNA sequence: TGTGCCAGCAGTTTTCGACAGGGGGCCAACGTCCTGACTTTC.

V usage is TRBV5-1 and J usage is TRBJ2-1; 10 positions match TRBD2. V gave up 0 bases and J gave up 2 bases; unmatched junction bases: 5. Germline CDR1 and CDR2: SGHRS and YFSETQ. The CDR3 loop spans 17 amino acids. The CDR3 nucleotides are TGCGCCAGCAGCTTGGTATTAGCGGGGGGACCCTACAATGAGCAGTTCTTC. It encodes CASSLVLAGGPYNEQFF.

The V call is TRBV4-1, the J call TRBJ1-4; D ambiguous. V gave up 2 bases and J gave up 8 bases, with 24 bases separating them. Germline V lookup: CDR1 MGHRA, CDR2 YSYEKL. CDR3 size: 18 residues. The CDR3 DNA reads as TGCGCCAGCAGCCAAATGACTATGACACCACTTAGGCGGGAAAAACTGTTTTTT. Translating gives CASSQMTMTPLRREKLFF.

The rearrangement links TRBV7-8 to TRBJ1-2; D call uncertain. Between the trimmed V and J ends, which lost 4 bases and 4 bases, there was a span of 7 bases. CDR3 length: 12 residues. CDR1 and CDR2 from the germline V gene are SGHVS and FQNEAQ. CDR3 sequence: CASSSFPYGYTF. DNA of the CDR3: TGTGCCAGCAGCTCCTTTCCCTATGGCTACACCTTC. Based on the CDR3 plus reference TRBV7-8 and TRBJ1-2, the full variable domain is GAGVSQSPRYKVAKRGQDVALRCDPISGHVSLFWYQQALGQGPEFLTYFQNEAQLDKSGLPSDRFFAERPEGSVSTLKIQRTQQEDSAVYLCASSSFPYGYTFGSGTRLTVV.